One and the same sample provided the 14 T cell receptor beta chains below, sequenced in a study of CD8+CD57+ T cells in acquired aplastic anemia. CDR3 and TCR beta VDJ profiling relied on a genomic DNA template. TCRdb fed the reads into MiXCR, producing one record per CDR3 protein. This table has approximately 170,000 distinct CDR3 sequences, less than 70% appearing once. The sequenced material came from sorted CD4+, CD8+, or CD8+CD57+ T cells (not recorded which) from PBMCs. These receptors came from a human donor in good health, serving as a control.

At least ten counts were recorded for this clonotype. This chain links TRBV7-8 with TRBJ1-1, with a tentative D call TRBD1 (5 bases). The CDR3 has 12 residues. Germline CDR1 is SGHVS and CDR2 is FQNEAQ. Between the trimmed V and J ends, which lost 5 bases and 6 bases, there was a span of 10 bases. The CDR3 protein is CASSPVGAEAFF. As DNA, the CDR3 is TGTGCCAGCAGCCCAGTGGGGGCTGAAGCTTTCTTT.

In the case of this clonotype: Here the CDR3 omits its conserved ending phenylalanine or tryptophan, so a read error is the likely source. V is TRBV24-1 and J is TRBJ1-5; D gene unclear. Germline V gives CDR1 KGHDR, CDR2 SFDVKD. The CDR3 has 13 amino acids. Trimming stripped 10 bases from V and 3 bases from J, with 12 bases between. The CDR3 DNA sequence: TGTGCCACAATGGGCAGGATCAATCAGCCCCAGCATTCT. Its protein is CATMGRINQPQHS.

For this clonotype: This is likely a read error, given that the CDR3 carries no conserved phenylalanine or tryptophan at its end. This chain connects TRBV9 to TRBJ2-5; 7 nucleotides align to TRBD2. Germline V gene data show CDR1 as SGDLS and CDR2 as YYNGEE. V shed 4 bases and J 11 bases; nucleotides not matched to a gene: 8. The CDR3 is 12 amino acids. The CDR3 DNA is TGTGCCAGCAGCTTGGTTGGGGGGGAGCAGTACGTC. It specifies CASSLVGGEQYV.

Ten or more counts support this clonotype. CDR3 region: CSATTSAGSYEQYF. DNA of the CDR3: TGCAGTGCTACGACTAGCGCGGGCTCCTACGAGCAGTACTTC. The gene calls are TRBV20-1 and TRBJ2-7, with TRBD2 identical over 8 bases. Germline V CDR1 and CDR2: DFQATT, SNEGSKA (reference sequence). Trimming cost V 4 bases and J 0 bases; bases outside gene matches: 5. The CDR3 runs 14 residues.

The chain combines TRBV6-2 or TRBV6-3 with TRBJ1-5; 8 bases line up with TRBD1. CDR1 and CDR2 (germline): MNHEY, SVGEGT. Trimming at V came to 0 bases and at J to 2 bases, leaving 21 bases not matched to a gene. This CDR3 region has 22 residues. This chain's CDR3 is CASSYSFSGRMRTGRGNQPQHF. The DNA for the CDR3 is TGTGCCAGCAGTTACTCGTTCTCCGGACGGATGAGGACAGGGAGGGGCAATCAGCCCCAGCATTTT.

V usage is TRBV15 and J usage is TRBJ2-7, with D unresolved. The CDR3 length is 13 residues. Trimming took 3 bases from V and 2 from J, leaving 8 bases between them. CDR1 and CDR2 (germline): LNHNV, YYDKDF (reference sequence). The CDR3 nucleotides are TGTGCCACCAGCAGGGACGCAACCTACGAGCAGTACTTC. It specifies CATSRDATYEQYF.

The J gene is TRBJ1-3, the V gene TRBV28, with no clear D. Germline V CDR1 and CDR2: MDHEN, SYDVKM. Between the trimmed V and J ends, which lost 7 bases and 4 bases, there was a span of 14 bases. CDR3 size: 14 residues. The CDR3 coding sequence is TGTGCCAGCAAGGTTGTAGGGCTCGGAAACACCATATATTTT. The encoded protein is CASKVVGLGNTIYF.

The table lists this clonotype with many counts. CDR3 loop: CATSRDRAAGNTIYF. The CDR3 nucleotides are TGTGCCACCAGCAGAGATAGGGCAGCTGGAAACACCATATATTTT. The chain couples TRBV15 to TRBJ1-3; D ambiguous. Germline V gene sequence: CDR1 LNHNV, CDR2 YYDKDF (reference sequence). Trimming shortened V by 0 bases and J by 2 bases, and 8 bases separated the two germline ends. The CDR3 is 15 amino acids.

This clonotype was seen many times. The chain joins TRBV14 to TRBJ1-4, with D unclear. The CDR3 runs 14 residues. Trimming took off 6 bases at V and 7 bases at J, with 15 bases between the two ends. Per germline, CDR1 SGHDN and CDR2 FVKESK. Here the CDR3 reads CASRQHGNGEKLFF. DNA for the CDR3: TGTGCCAGCAGGCAACACGGGAATGGTGAAAAACTGTTTTTT. The variable domain in full, with the rest retrieved from reference TRBV14 and TRBJ1-4, is EAGVTQFPSHSVIEKGQTVTLRCDPISGHDNLYWYRRVMGKEIKFLLHFVKESKQDESGMPNNRFLAERTGGTYSTLKVQPAELEDSGVYFCASRQHGNGEKLFFGSGTQLSVL.

The sample holds many counts of this clonotype. The V gene is TRBV9, the J gene TRBJ2-5, with TRBD2 matching 12 bases. Germline V CDR1 and CDR2: SGDLS, YYNGEE. Trimming took 0 bases from V and 3 from J; bases not matched to a gene: 3. The CDR3 consists of 16 residues. CDR3 DNA: TGTGCCAGCAGCGTAGTACCTAGCGGGGGGGAAGAGACCCAGTACTTC. Amino acids: CASSVVPSGGEETQYF.

Concerning this clonotype: Germline is not matched at one junction end, which may reflect a read error. The chain recombines TRBV20-1 with TRBJ2-1; 11 positions match TRBD2. The germline gives CDR1 DFQATT, CDR2 SNEGSKA (reference sequence). The CDR3 covers 18 residues. CDR3 loop: CSARRLAGGQNSHNEQFF. The CDR3 nucleotides are TGCAGTGCAAGACGGCTAGCGGGGGGACAAAACTCCCACAATGAGCAGTTCTTC.

Ten or more counts support this clonotype. J is TRBJ2-3 and V is TRBV7-2; 7 bases align to TRBD2. Per germline, CDR1 SGHTA and CDR2 FQGNSA. CDR3 length equals 16 residues. V lost 4 bases to trimming and J lost 4 bases; unmatched junction nucleotides: 11. Here the CDR3 reads CASSYQASGVADTQYF. The CDR3 nucleotides are TGTGCCAGCAGCTACCAGGCAAGCGGGGTCGCAGATACGCAGTATTTT.

The chain carries TRBV7-9 and TRBJ2-7; tentative D call: TRBD1 (6 bases). The V end was cut by 1 base, the J end by 3 bases, with 13 bases between. Germline V gives CDR1 SEHNR, CDR2 FQNEAQ (reference sequence). CDR3 length: 15 amino acids. The CDR3 sequence: CASSLEPGVSYEQYF. The CDR3 region has the DNA TGTGCCAGCAGCTTAGAGCCAGGGGTAAGCTACGAGCAGTACTTC.

Comments on this clonotype: At one boundary the junction diverges from the germline segment, which might be a read error. The chain employs TRBV5-5 and TRBJ2-7; 9 bases are shared with TRBD1. The CDR3 loop spans 16 amino acids. The germline V gene encodes CDR1 SGHKS and CDR2 YYEKEE (reference sequence). The DNA for the CDR3 is TGCGCCAGCAGCTTGAGTATGGGACAGGGCTTCTACGAGCAGTACTTC. It encodes CASSLSMGQGFYEQYF.